Listed below are T cell receptor beta chains from one sample, sequenced in a study of OX40 agonist ivuxolimab in advanced cancers. Method: immunoSEQ multiplex PCR; TCRdb's copy keeps in-frame clones and lacks some. This sample has 50,000 to 55,000 clones, with approximately 80% found just once. Material: CD4+ or CD8+ T cells sorted from blood, obtained in a trial of the OX40 agonist ivuxolimab. The receptors derive from an adult with an advanced solid tumor such as melanoma, head and neck, liver or kidney cancer. The CDR3 runs from the conserved cysteine through the conserved F or W. The order of the fields is D gene, clone size, V gene, J gene, CDR3 protein. The D gene is left open where the match is weak. Size is omitted from some rows. Given values are once, few, many or a class for expanded clones.

NA,NA,TRBV11-2,TRBJ2-7,CASQSYGYEQYF
NA,NA,TRBV5-6,TRBJ1-4,CASTWQTGEEEKLFF
TRBD1,NA,TRBV2,TRBJ1-1,CASRKETGGKNTEAFF
NA,NA,TRBV27,TRBJ1-2,CASSPYGQNVHTF
NA,NA,TRBV7-9,TRBJ1-2,CASSLGVANYGYTF
TRBD1,NA,TRBV4-3,TRBJ1-6,CASSPGTGYSPLHF
NA,NA,TRBV4-1,TRBJ1-4,CASSQDDRQINEKLFF
TRBD2,once,TRBV11-3,TRBJ2-2,CASSLRGGSSDTGELFF
NA,NA,TRBV7-3,TRBJ1-1,CASSFSLNTEAFF
NA,NA,TRBV4-2,TRBJ2-1,CASSQDLYETAKFF
NA,NA,TRBV19,TRBJ2-7,CPRGQEFPYEQYF
NA,NA,TRBV27,TRBJ2-3,CASSLKAAPGRLGTDTQYF
TRBD1,NA,TRBV2,TRBJ1-2,CASSEQGDYGYTF
NA,NA,TRBV7-9,TRBJ1-5,CASSPGNQPQHF
NA,NA,TRBV6-1,TRBJ1-2,CASSELRAELGYTF
TRBD1,once,TRBV6-6,TRBJ2-5,CASSDRDRGLETQYF
NA,NA,TRBV7-7,TRBJ1-1,CASSALGGDTEAFF
NA,NA,TRBV7-2,TRBJ2-7,CASSLGQPSTYEQYF
TRBD1,NA,TRBV28,TRBJ1-3,CASSPTGGENTIYF
NA,NA,TRBV2,TRBJ1-5,CATGPSNQPQHF
NA,NA,TRBV11-3,TRBJ1-1,CASSLSSLNTEAFF
NA,NA,TRBV30,TRBJ2-1,CAWSGTPPGYNEQFF
TRBD1,NA,TRBV6-1,TRBJ1-5,CASRGAGGARQPQHF
NA,NA,TRBV11-2,TRBJ2-2,CASGRRQNTGELFF
TRBD1,NA,TRBV29-1,TRBJ2-7,CSVEKRTGAYEQYF
TRBD1,NA,TRBV29-1,TRBJ1-1,CSVGQGAYEAFF
NA,NA,TRBV21-1,TRBJ2-7,CASSKVGLADSYEQYF
NA,NA,TRBV9,TRBJ2-7,CASSVDPGPYEQYF
TRBD1,once,TRBV5-1,TRBJ2-2,CASSFWTGNTGELFF
TRBD1,NA,TRBV4-3,TRBJ2-4,CASSQERQGKNIQYF
NA,NA,TRBV9,TRBJ1-4,CASSVVPGINEKLFF
TRBD2,NA,TRBV15,TRBJ2-1,CATSMTTSGSYNEQFF
TRBD1,NA,TRBV27,TRBJ2-7,CASILPLGQGVGEQYF
NA,NA,TRBV20-1,TRBJ1-1,CSALETEAFF
NA,NA,TRBV27,TRBJ1-4,CASSRRTGTFATNEKLFF
NA,once,TRBV6-4,TRBJ2-1,CASSDSFGTPGNEQFF
NA,once,TRBV19,TRBJ2-1,CASSTDLNEQFF
TRBD2,NA,TRBV5-4,TRBJ2-3,CASRAFAGGGSDTQYF
NA,NA,TRBV7-8,TRBJ2-1,CASSLATASYNEQFF
NA,once,TRBV30,TRBJ2-2,CAWSRGGRGTGELFF
NA,NA,TRBV6-1,TRBJ1-5,CASSREGSNQPQHF
NA,NA,TRBV2,TRBJ2-3,CASSAGRKTDTQYF
NA,few,TRBV5-6,TRBJ2-3,CASSLVGGRGTDTQYF
NA,NA,TRBV6-1,TRBJ2-3,CASSEARGRTDTQYF
TRBD1,few,TRBV11-2,TRBJ1-2,CASSADRGLYGYTF
NA,NA,TRBV28,TRBJ1-2,CASSLGGNIYGYTF
TRBD2,few,TRBV7-3,TRBJ2-1,CASSLGTSSYNEQFF